This TCR beta chain was captured by sequencing in a study of T cells after yellow fever vaccination. Study-wide points: Post-booster samples contained most primary-vaccination clones (approximately 95% CD4, about 85% CD8).

Making TCR cDNA involved 5'RACE template switching, which added UMIs and a universal primer site. TCRdb passed the 5' RACE reads through MiXCR, listing each CDR3 protein once. The data show about 85,000 distinct CDR3 sequences, 13% seen once. This clonotype occurred many times. CDR1 is SEHNR and CDR2 is FQNEAQ in the germline V gene (reference sequence). Trimming shortened V by 5 bases and J by 3 bases, and 13 bases separated the two germline ends. The CDR3 length is 14 residues. This TCR was sampled from a man between 18 and 35 years old who received the YFV17D yellow fever vaccine. The chain links TRBV7-9 to TRBJ1-1; D uncertain. Sequencing was performed on CD8+ T cells not binding an NS4B(214-222) dextramer, sorted from PBMCs, taken around 3 weeks after the first yellow fever vaccination. CDR3 loop: CASSPRTGDTEAFF. The CDR3 coding sequence is TGTGCCAGCAGCCCGAGGACCGGGGACACTGAAGCTTTCTTT.